This paragraph covers one T cell receptor beta chain sequence. Its antigen is unidentified. The entry originates in a study of OX40 agonist ivuxolimab in advanced cancers. Study as a whole: Patients were under 90% male with ages roughly 20 to 80, mean about 60. Earlier anti-PD-1, anti-PD-L1 or anti-CTLA-4 therapy was permitted; roughly 40% had received some.

Regarding the study as a whole: CD8+ T cells averaged more expanded clones than CD4+. Expanded peripheral T cells had an undetermined antigen specificity.

Produced via immunoSEQ multiplex PCR; TCRdb's table is partial and in-frame only. The sample lists 70,000 to 80,000 clones; around 94% were seen once. The CDR3 is 16 residues long. The germline CDR1 and CDR2 sequences are SGHTA and FQGNSA. The V gene end was trimmed by 5 bases and the J gene end by 1 base; junction bases not matched to a gene: 4. V and J are TRBV7-2 and TRBJ2-1; 11 bases are shared with TRBD2. The origin of this receptor is an adult with an advanced solid tumor such as melanoma, head and neck, liver or kidney cancer. The sequences come from CD4+ or CD8+ T cells sorted from blood, collected in a trial of the OX40 agonist ivuxolimab. The CDR3 DNA follows: TGTGCCAGCAGCCCCATAGCGGGAGGGTCCTACAATGAGCAGTTCTTC. Its protein product is CASSPIAGGSYNEQFF.